The next 27 T cell receptor beta chains were all read from a single sample in a study of blood T cell repertoires in COVID-19. Profiled with immunoSEQ multiplex PCR; TCRdb holds only in-frame clones, not every one. The table includes about 170,000 clones, around 88% detected once. Sequencing used PBMCs or T cells enriched from blood (not recorded which). These receptor sequences come from a woman aged 45 to 65 in a cohort exposed to, infected with or recovered from COVID-19 (not recorded which).

This chain uses TRBV7-2 with TRBJ2-3, with 9 bases aligning to TRBD2. This CDR3 has 17 amino acids. The V gene end was trimmed by 1 base and the J gene end by 1 base; junction bases not matched to a gene: 6. Germline V gene lookup returns CDR1 SGHTA and CDR2 FQGNSA. The CDR3 loop reads CASSLDGLAGRTDTQYF. CDR3 sequence (DNA): TGTGCCAGCAGCTTAGATGGGCTAGCGGGACGCACAGATACGCAGTATTTT.

V usage is TRBV29-1 and J usage is TRBJ2-5, with D possibly being TRBD2 (5 bases). The CDR3 is 13 residues long. V lost 6 bases and J lost 2, with 13 bases in between. Per germline, CDR1 SQVTM and CDR2 ANQGSEA. CDR3 residues: CSVRGFRQETQYF. The CDR3 DNA sequence: TGCAGCGTCCGAGGGTTTAGGCAAGAGACCCAGTACTTC.

The V and J genes are TRBV7-2 and TRBJ2-5; D may be TRBD2 (7 bases). CDR3 length: 14 residues. Germline CDR1 is SGHTA and CDR2 is FQGNSA. Deletions cut 5 bases from V and 5 bases from J, with 15 bases between. CDR3 bases: TGTGCCAGCAGCCAAAGTTGGGGGGGCGAGACCCAGTACTTC. Its translation: CASSQSWGGETQYF.

Notes on this clone: A much larger clone sits a single nucleotide away, making a read error possible. V usage is TRBV13 and J usage is TRBJ1-1; 8 bases fit TRBD1. J was trimmed by 4 bases and V by 5 bases; bases with no gene match: 3. Germline values: CDR1 PRHDT, CDR2 FYEKMQ (reference sequence). The CDR3 is made up of 13 amino acids. CDR3 nucleotides: TGTGCCAGCAGCATAACAGGGGGCACTGAAGCTTTCTTT. This gives the protein CASSITGGTEAFF. The entire variable domain, with the rest obtained from reference TRBV13 and TRBJ1-1, is as follows: AAGVIQSPRHLIKEKRETATLKCYPIPRHDTVYWYQQGPGQDPQFLISFYEKMQSDKGSIPDRFSAQQFSDYHSELNMSSLELGDSALYFCASSITGGTEAFFGQGTRLTVV.

This chain links TRBV9 with TRBJ2-2; D is undetermined. Germline-derived CDR1 and CDR2 are SGDLS and YYNGEE. V lost 3 bases and J 7 bases, leaving 10 bases between the germline ends. This CDR3 spans 13 amino acids. The CDR3 is CASSALGSGELFF. CDR3 coding DNA: TGTGCCAGCAGCGCCCTGGGCAGCGGGGAGCTGTTTTTT.

The chain links TRBV28 to TRBJ1-4; D may be TRBD1 (6 bases). Germline V lookup: CDR1 MDHEN, CDR2 SYDVKM. Trimming took off 3 bases at V and 8 bases at J, with 16 bases between the two ends. The CDR3 spans 15 residues. CDR3 sequence: CASSLAGSTGEKLFF. The CDR3 DNA reads as TGTGCCAGCAGTTTGGCTGGAAGTACAGGGGAAAAACTGTTTTTT.

The rearrangement joins TRBV5-1 to TRBJ2-7, with TRBD2 matching 10 bases. The CDR3 runs 18 residues. V dropped 4 bases and J dropped 0; count of bases not matched to a gene: 13. Germline CDR1 SGHRS, CDR2 YFSETQ. CDR3 coding DNA: TGCGCCAGCAGCCCGTTATTACTAGCGGGAACGAGCTCCTACGAGCAGTACTTC. Its translation is CASSPLLLAGTSSYEQYF.

The chain joins TRBV28 to TRBJ2-7; 7 bases are a match to TRBD1. This CDR3 is built from 13 residues. Per the germline V gene, CDR1 is MDHEN and CDR2 is SYDVKM. Trimming cost V 6 bases and J 5 bases; bases outside gene matches: 7. This CDR3 reads CASRRTGAHEQYF. The CDR3 nucleotides read TGTGCCAGCAGACGAACAGGGGCTCACGAGCAGTACTTC.

This chain joins TRBV6-4 and TRBJ1-6; possibly TRBD1 for D (6 bases). The CDR3 loop spans 14 amino acids. The V gene lost 6 bases and the J gene lost 7 bases, with 13 bases spanning the gap. Germline values: CDR1 MRHNA, CDR2 SNTAGT. The CDR3 DNA follows: TGTGCCAGCAGAGGACAGACAATAAATTCACCCCTCCACTTT. Protein: CASRGQTINSPLHF.

The rearrangement uses TRBV4-1 and TRBJ1-1; D is possibly TRBD1 (5 bases). Trimming removed 0 bases from V and 3 bases from J, with 11 bases in between. This CDR3 comprises 15 residues. Germline CDR1 reads MGHRA; CDR2 reads YSYEKL. The CDR3 DNA reads as TGCGCCAGCAGCCAAGATAGATGGGGGGACACTGAAGCTTTCTTT. Translation: CASSQDRWGDTEAFF.

The genes are TRBV5-4 and TRBJ2-2; D is ambiguous. The CDR3 has 15 residues. The germline CDR1 and CDR2 sequences are SGHNT and YYREEE (reference sequence). With 4 bases removed from V and 2 bases from J, the gap between germline ends came to 12 bases. The CDR3, as DNA: TGTGCCAGCAGCGCGACTGGATCCAACACCGGGGAGCTGTTTTTT. Translating gives CASSATGSNTGELFF.

V is TRBV3-1 (or the pseudogene TRBV3-2) and J is TRBJ2-7; 10 bases are a match to TRBD2. Germline CDR1 reads LGHDT; CDR2 reads YNNKEL (reference sequence). V was pared by 4 bases and J by 4 bases, with 10 bases of the junction left unmatched. This CDR3 is built from 16 residues. CDR3 sequence (DNA): TGTGCCAGCAGCCCCGTGAAGTCTAGCGGGGGTTACGAGCAGTACTTC. This sequence encodes CASSPVKSSGGYEQYF.

The V and J genes are TRBV5-6 and TRBJ2-5, with D tentatively TRBD1 (5 bases). The CDR3 is 14 amino acids. With 4 bases removed from V and 1 base from J, the gap between germline ends came to 11 bases. The V gene's germline CDR1 is SGHDT and CDR2 YYEEEE. CDR3 region: CASSQQGVQETQYF. The CDR3, as DNA: TGTGCCAGCAGCCAGCAAGGGGTCCAAGAGACCCAGTACTTC.

The gene calls are TRBV6-5 and TRBJ2-7; 7 bases align to TRBD1. V shed 0 bases, J shed 3 bases, and the junction held 5 bases outside the gene matches. The germline V gene encodes CDR1 MNHEY and CDR2 SVGAGI. The CDR3 has 15 residues. CDR3 in amino acids: CASSYSFGTDYEQYF. The CDR3 nucleotides are TGTGCCAGCAGTTACTCATTTGGGACAGACTACGAGCAGTACTTC.

V gene TRBV10-3 combines with J gene TRBJ1-1; 8 bases map to TRBD1. Per germline, CDR1 ENHRY and CDR2 SYGVKD. The CDR3 extends over 16 amino acids. V gave up 7 bases and J gave up 6 bases; unmatched junction bases: 16. The CDR3 region is CAINSERTGPISEAFF. In DNA form, the CDR3 reads TGTGCCATCAACTCCGAGAGGACAGGGCCTATTTCTGAAGCTTTCTTT.

This clone was observed a handful of times. The V call is TRBV28, the J call TRBJ1-4; D call uncertain. This CDR3 has 13 amino acids. CDR1 MDHEN and CDR2 SYDVKM come from the germline V gene. Trimming took 5 bases from V and 3 from J, leaving 7 bases between them. The CDR3 DNA follows: TGTGCCAGCAGTCCGGAGGCTAATGAAAAACTGTTTTTT. Translation: CASSPEANEKLFF.

This clone showed up just once. The CDR3 spells CASSGTGGTEAFF. In DNA form, the CDR3 reads TGTGCCAGTTCCGGGACAGGTGGCACTGAAGCTTTCTTT. The chain joins TRBV9 to TRBJ1-1; 8 bases fit TRBD1. Germline CDR1 reads SGDLS; CDR2 reads YYNGEE. The CDR3 extends over 13 amino acids. With 8 bases clipped from V and 4 bases from J, the junction kept 7 bases outside the gene matches.

CDR3 nucleotides: TGTGCCAGCAGTGAAGCGTTGTTTAGGGGGACAAACTCCTACGAGCAGTACTTC. This translates into CASSEALFRGTNSYEQYF. V gene TRBV6-1 combines with J gene TRBJ2-7, with D possibly TRBD1 on 6 matching bases. Trimming shortened V by 0 bases and J by 0 bases, and 18 bases separated the two germline ends. The CDR3 is made up of 18 amino acids. Germline CDR1 and CDR2: MNHNS and SASEGT.

The chain employs TRBV19 and TRBJ2-7; possible D gene TRBD2, 6 bases. The CDR3 is 14 amino acids. Germline CDR1 LNHDA, CDR2 SQIVND (reference sequence). The V end was cut by 0 bases, the J end by 2 bases, with 8 bases between. DNA of the CDR3: TGTGCCAGTAGTATAGATGCGGGGCCCTACGAGCAGTACTTC. Its protein is CASSIDAGPYEQYF.

The gene calls are TRBV5-4 and TRBJ2-2; TRBD2 matches 13 bases. The CDR3 contains 16 residues. V shed 4 bases, J shed 5 bases, and the junction held 5 bases outside the gene matches. The germline CDR1 and CDR2 sequences are SGHNT and YYREEE (reference sequence). CDR3 in amino acids: CASSPRLAGGTGELFF. The DNA of the CDR3 is TGTGCCAGCAGCCCACGACTAGCGGGGGGAACCGGGGAGCTGTTTTTT.

In its sample, this clone was seen once. V is TRBV7-3 and J is TRBJ1-6, with 9 bases identical to TRBD1. The CDR3 covers 16 residues. Trimming took 0 bases from V and 7 from J; bases not matched to a gene: 4. Looked up from germline, CDR1 is SGHTA and CDR2 is FQGTGA. The DNA for the CDR3 is TGTGCCAGCAGCTTAACGGGAGGACAGGGGAATTCACCCCTCCACTTT. Translation: CASSLTGGQGNSPLHF.

This chain uses TRBV7-9 with TRBJ1-4, with TRBD1 matching over 7 bases. The CDR3 runs 13 residues. V was clipped by 4 bases and J by 8 bases; unmatched bases: 4. CDR1 is SEHNR, CDR2 FQNEAQ, per germline (reference sequence). The CDR3 coding sequence is TGTGCCAGCAGCTACGGACAGGTAGAAAAACTGTTTTTT. Its translation is CASSYGQVEKLFF.

This sequence joins TRBV5-1 and TRBJ1-1; TRBD1 might be the D (5 bases). Germline-derived CDR1 and CDR2 are SGHRS and YFSETQ. CDR3 size: 13 residues. The germline V and J ends were trimmed by 4 bases and 1 base, with 8 bases remaining between them. In DNA, the CDR3 is TGCGCCAGCAGCGTCGACAGGAACACTGAAGCTTTCTTT. Encoded protein: CASSVDRNTEAFF.

J is TRBJ2-5 and V is TRBV18; unclear D gene. Germline V gene data show CDR1 as KGHSH and CDR2 as LQKENI. This CDR3 region has 14 residues. V was shortened by 0 bases and J by 2 bases, with 7 bases between the two germline ends. DNA for the CDR3: TGTGCCAGCTCACCACCAACCCAGCAAGAGACCCAGTACTTC. The encoded protein is CASSPPTQQETQYF.

This clone showed up just once. V and J are TRBV9 and TRBJ2-2, with D tentatively TRBD2 (5 bases). V lost 0 bases to trimming and J lost 4 bases, with 10 bases between them. The CDR3 loop spans 15 amino acids. Germline CDR1 SGDLS, CDR2 YYNGEE. The CDR3 bases are TGTGCCAGCAGCGTAGTGGTGGCGGGCACCGGGGAGCTGTTTTTT. It codes for CASSVVVAGTGELFF.

The chain uses TRBV2 and TRBJ1-2; 9 positions agree with TRBD1. The CDR3 contains 13 residues. CDR1 is SNHLY and CDR2 is FYNNEI in the germline V gene. J gave up 6 bases and V 7 bases, and 6 bases lay outside the gene matches. CDR3 in amino acids: CASTARDRDGYTF. The CDR3 DNA reads as TGTGCCAGCACCGCCCGGGACAGGGATGGCTACACCTTC.

This sequence joins TRBV2 and TRBJ1-4, with a weak D call TRBD1 (5 bases). The CDR3 runs 14 residues. The V and J ends lost 8 bases and 6 bases respectively, with 16 bases between them. Germline V gene data show CDR1 as SNHLY and CDR2 as FYNNEI. The CDR3 DNA is TGTGCCAGCGTCATCCAGGGAGGATATGAAAAACTGTTTTTT. This sequence encodes CASVIQGGYEKLFF.